These T cell receptor beta chains were read from a single sample in a study of post-analysis software for immune sequencing data. TCRdb reprocessed the PCR reads via MiXCR and lists one record per CDR3 protein. This table has hundreds of thousands of distinct CDR3 sequences, just under 30% appearing once. Source material: blood. These receptors came from a girl aged 10 to 17 with multiple sclerosis. CDR3s include the opening cysteine and the closing phenylalanine or tryptophan. A D gene is named only where the DNA matches it firmly. A row's size may be missing; if present it is once, few, many or a size class.

J gene: TRBJ1-1; V gene: TRBV6-2/TRBV6-3; D gene: TRBD1; clone size: few; CDR3 protein: CASSSARGMNTEAFF; CDR3 DNA: TGTGCCAGCAGTTCCGCCAGGGGGATGAACACTGAAGCTTTCTTT
J gene: TRBJ2-7; V gene: TRBV20-1; D gene: TRBD2; clone size: -; CDR3 protein: CSASISLAGHYEQYF; CDR3 DNA: TGCAGTGCTAGTATTTCCCTAGCGGGTCACTACGAGCAGTACTTC
J gene: TRBJ2-3; V gene: TRBV7-2; D gene: -; clone size: few; CDR3 protein: CASSLGPIGADTQYF; CDR3 DNA: TGTGCCAGCAGCTTAGGCCCTATAGGGGCAGATACGCAGTATTTT
J gene: TRBJ1-2; V gene: TRBV27; D gene: -; clone size: -; CDR3 protein: CASRTGPLGGYTF; CDR3 DNA: TGTGCCAGCAGGACCGGGCCTCTCGGGGGCTACACCTTC
J gene: TRBJ2-5; V gene: TRBV6-2/TRBV6-3; D gene: -; clone size: few; CDR3 protein: CASSDARAEGQETQYF; CDR3 DNA: TGTGCCAGCAGCGACGCGAGAGCTGAGGGCCAAGAGACCCAGTACTTC
J gene: TRBJ2-4; V gene: TRBV11-2; D gene: TRBD2; clone size: -; CDR3 protein: CASSPMGGGLKNIQYF; CDR3 DNA: TGTGCCAGCAGCCCCATGGGGGGGGGACTCAAAAACATTCAGTACTTC
J gene: TRBJ2-2; V gene: TRBV4-1; D gene: -; clone size: few; CDR3 protein: CASSQRSAGNTGELFF; CDR3 DNA: TGCGCCAGCAGCCAGCGGTCGGCGGGTAACACCGGGGAGCTGTTTTTT
J gene: TRBJ1-6; V gene: TRBV7-9; D gene: -; clone size: few; CDR3 protein: CASSHAGRGDSPLHF; CDR3 DNA: TGTGCCAGCAGCCACGCTGGGAGGGGGGATTCACCCCTCCACTTT
J gene: TRBJ1-5; V gene: TRBV12-3/TRBV12-4; D gene: -; clone size: -; CDR3 protein: CASSLGHGSNQPQHF; CDR3 DNA: TGTGCCAGCAGTTTGGGACATGGCAGCAATCAGCCCCAGCATTTT
J gene: TRBJ2-7; V gene: TRBV18; D gene: -; clone size: few; CDR3 protein: CASSPIIDEQYF; CDR3 DNA: TGTGCCAGCTCCCCTATTATCGACGAGCAGTACTTC
J gene: TRBJ1-4; V gene: TRBV5-5; D gene: -; clone size: once; CDR3 protein: CASSLASVTKNEKLFF; CDR3 DNA: TGTGCCAGCAGCTTGGCCTCTGTGACCAAGAATGAAAAACTGTTTTTT
J gene: TRBJ1-5; V gene: TRBV20-1; D gene: -; clone size: -; CDR3 protein: CSARSRLTQPQHF; CDR3 DNA: TGCAGTGCTAGGTCAAGGCTGACTCAGCCCCAGCATTTT
J gene: TRBJ1-1; V gene: TRBV24-1; D gene: -; clone size: -; CDR3 protein: CATSDSKGGWNTEAFF; CDR3 DNA: TGTGCCACCAGTGATTCGAAGGGGGGTTGGAACACTGAAGCTTTCTTT
J gene: TRBJ2-1; V gene: TRBV5-5; D gene: TRBD2; clone size: -; CDR3 protein: CASSSRPTSGGDSSYNEQFF; CDR3 DNA: TGTGCCAGCAGCTCCCGACCGACTAGCGGGGGGGATAGCTCCTACAATGAGCAGTTCTTC
J gene: TRBJ1-2; V gene: TRBV6-5; D gene: TRBD1; clone size: -; CDR3 protein: CASSYDRAAGYTF; CDR3 DNA: TGTGCCAGCAGTTATGACAGGGCCGCTGGCTACACCTTC
J gene: TRBJ1-5; V gene: TRBV4-3; D gene: -; clone size: few; CDR3 protein: CASSQTNMGGQPQHF; CDR3 DNA: TGCGCCAGCAGCCAGACAAACATGGGGGGTCAGCCCCAGCATTTT
J gene: TRBJ2-3; V gene: TRBV20-1; D gene: TRBD2; clone size: -; CDR3 protein: CSALTSGNADTQYF; CDR3 DNA: TGCAGTGCTCTCACTAGCGGGAACGCAGATACGCAGTATTTT
J gene: TRBJ1-5; V gene: TRBV12-3/TRBV12-4; D gene: -; clone size: -; CDR3 protein: CASTEGLLQPQHF; CDR3 DNA: TGTGCCAGCACCGAAGGTTTGTTGCAGCCCCAGCATTTT
J gene: TRBJ2-7; V gene: TRBV20-1; D gene: -; clone size: -; CDR3 protein: CSASAAEDEQYF; CDR3 DNA: TGCAGTGCTAGTGCCGCAGAGGACGAGCAGTACTTC
J gene: TRBJ2-5; V gene: TRBV20-1; D gene: TRBD2; clone size: -; CDR3 protein: CSAAAGVGETQYF; CDR3 DNA: TGCAGTGCAGCGGCGGGAGTAGGGGAGACCCAGTACTTC
J gene: TRBJ2-1; V gene: TRBV12-3/TRBV12-4; D gene: -; clone size: few; CDR3 protein: CASSFSSGNEQFF; CDR3 DNA: TGTGCCAGCAGTTTTTCCTCCGGGAATGAGCAGTTCTTC
J gene: TRBJ2-7; V gene: TRBV9; D gene: -; clone size: many; CDR3 protein: CASNGGGTSYEQYF; CDR3 DNA: TGTGCCAGCAATGGCGGAGGCACCTCCTACGAGCAGTACTTC
J gene: TRBJ1-1; V gene: TRBV5-1; D gene: -; clone size: -; CDR3 protein: CASSSVGVGDTEAFF; CDR3 DNA: TGCGCCAGCAGCTCGGTTGGGGTAGGGGACACTGAAGCTTTCTTT
J gene: TRBJ2-5; V gene: TRBV20-1; D gene: TRBD2; clone size: -; CDR3 protein: CSAILLGAGVEGEQYF; CDR3 DNA: TGCAGTGCTATTCTGCTGGGTGCGGGAGTAGAAGGGGAGCAGTACTTC
J gene: TRBJ2-1; V gene: TRBV27; D gene: -; clone size: few; CDR3 protein: CASSSTNEQFF; CDR3 DNA: TGTGCCAGCAGTTCTACCAATGAGCAGTTCTTC
J gene: TRBJ1-5; V gene: TRBV20-1; D gene: -; clone size: few; CDR3 protein: CSATEGSQPQHF; CDR3 DNA: TGCAGTGCCACAGAGGGCAGTCAGCCCCAGCATTTT
J gene: TRBJ2-1; V gene: TRBV10-1; D gene: -; clone size: -; CDR3 protein: CASSYGGQSQFF; CDR3 DNA: TGCGCCAGCAGCTACGGCGGGCAATCCCAGTTCTTC
J gene: TRBJ1-1; V gene: TRBV5-1; D gene: -; clone size: -; CDR3 protein: CASSLWGVRRDSDTEAFF; CDR3 DNA: TGCGCCAGCAGCTTGTGGGGGGTTAGGAGGGACTCCGACACTGAAGCTTTCTTT
J gene: TRBJ1-2; V gene: TRBV7-2; D gene: -; clone size: few; CDR3 protein: CASSFSSYGYTF; CDR3 DNA: TGTGCCAGCAGCTTCTCTTCCTATGGCTACACCTTC
J gene: TRBJ2-5; V gene: TRBV12-3/TRBV12-4; D gene: TRBD2; clone size: few; CDR3 protein: CASRPGLAGFGTQYF; CDR3 DNA: TGTGCCAGCAGGCCGGGACTAGCGGGTTTTGGGACCCAGTACTTC
J gene: TRBJ2-5; V gene: TRBV3-1; D gene: TRBD1; clone size: few; CDR3 protein: CASSQGLAGGREQYF; CDR3 DNA: TGTGCCAGCAGCCAAGGGCTAGCAGGGGGACGTGAGCAGTACTTC
J gene: TRBJ2-7; V gene: TRBV7-2; D gene: -; clone size: few; CDR3 protein: CASSPVMVGYYEQYF; CDR3 DNA: TGTGCCAGCAGCCCCGTTATGGTCGGCTACTACGAGCAGTACTTC
J gene: TRBJ2-1; V gene: TRBV10-3; D gene: TRBD2; clone size: few; CDR3 protein: CAISEAAGAFNEQFF; CDR3 DNA: TGTGCCATCAGTGAGGCAGCGGGGGCCTTCAATGAGCAGTTCTTC
J gene: TRBJ2-1; V gene: TRBV5-1; D gene: -; clone size: few; CDR3 protein: CASSRDQPRYNEQFF; CDR3 DNA: TGCGCCAGCAGCCGGGACCAGCCCCGCTACAATGAGCAGTTCTTC
J gene: TRBJ1-1; V gene: TRBV28; D gene: TRBD1; clone size: few; CDR3 protein: CAINGAGGSGNTEAFF; CDR3 DNA: TGTGCCATAAACGGGGCAGGGGGCTCGGGGAACACTGAAGCTTTCTTT
J gene: TRBJ2-3; V gene: TRBV7-9; D gene: TRBD2; clone size: few; CDR3 protein: CASSTTTSGGDTQYF; CDR3 DNA: TGTGCCAGCAGCACAACAACTAGCGGGGGAGATACGCAGTATTTT
J gene: TRBJ2-4; V gene: TRBV15; D gene: -; clone size: -; CDR3 protein: CATSRMTEAKNIQYF; CDR3 DNA: TGTGCCACCAGCCGTATGACCGAAGCCAAAAACATTCAGTACTTC
J gene: TRBJ2-1; V gene: TRBV12-3/TRBV12-4; D gene: -; clone size: -; CDR3 protein: CASTSGLGIYNEQFF; CDR3 DNA: TGTGCCAGCACCTCCGGACTCGGGATCTACAATGAGCAGTTCTTC
J gene: TRBJ1-2; V gene: TRBV29-1; D gene: -; clone size: -; CDR3 protein: CSVYRGLKYGYTF; CDR3 DNA: TGCAGCGTTTACAGAGGGTTAAAGTATGGCTACACCTTC
J gene: TRBJ2-2; V gene: TRBV6-5; D gene: -; clone size: few; CDR3 protein: CASTPSSAGELFF; CDR3 DNA: TGTGCCAGCACCCCTTCTTCTGCCGGGGAGCTGTTTTTT
J gene: TRBJ1-3; V gene: TRBV29-1; D gene: -; clone size: -; CDR3 protein: CSVDAGLGGNTIYF; CDR3 DNA: TGCAGCGTTGACGCCGGATTAGGTGGAAACACCATATATTTT
J gene: TRBJ2-3; V gene: TRBV20-1; D gene: TRBD2; clone size: few; CDR3 protein: CSAHDRLAGVDTQYF; CDR3 DNA: TGCAGTGCCCATGACCGACTAGCGGGGGTAGATACGCAGTATTTT
J gene: TRBJ2-7; V gene: TRBV10-3; D gene: TRBD1; clone size: -; CDR3 protein: CAIRQGASYEQYF; CDR3 DNA: TGTGCCATCAGGCAGGGGGCCTCCTACGAGCAGTACTTC
J gene: TRBJ2-5; V gene: TRBV27; D gene: -; clone size: few; CDR3 protein: CASSASAYRETQYF; CDR3 DNA: TGTGCCAGCAGTGCTAGCGCGTATAGGGAGACCCAGTACTTC
J gene: TRBJ1-4; V gene: TRBV2; D gene: -; clone size: few; CDR3 protein: CATKGETNEKLFF; CDR3 DNA: TGTGCCACCAAGGGGGAAACTAATGAAAAACTGTTTTTT
J gene: TRBJ2-4; V gene: TRBV6-6; D gene: -; clone size: -; CDR3 protein: CASSYGIVLAKNIQYF; CDR3 DNA: TGTGCCAGCAGTTACGGGATTGTTTTAGCCAAAAACATTCAGTACTTC
J gene: TRBJ2-1; V gene: TRBV6-5; D gene: TRBD2; clone size: -; CDR3 protein: CASSRGDLQFF; CDR3 DNA: TGTGCCAGCAGCCGGGGGGATCTGCAGTTCTTC
J gene: TRBJ1-5; V gene: TRBV6-1; D gene: -; clone size: -; CDR3 protein: CASSDWGQGNQPQHF; CDR3 DNA: TGTGCCAGCAGTGATTGGGGGCAGGGCAATCAGCCCCAGCATTTT
J gene: TRBJ2-1; V gene: TRBV5-1; D gene: -; clone size: few; CDR3 protein: CASSLVTGSVGNEQFF; CDR3 DNA: TGCGCCAGCAGCTTGGTTACAGGGTCGGTCGGCAATGAGCAGTTCTTC
J gene: TRBJ1-1; V gene: TRBV2; D gene: -; clone size: -; CDR3 protein: CASSPVTSGGTEAFF; CDR3 DNA: TGTGCCAGCAGTCCCGTGACTTCAGGAGGCACTGAAGCTTTCTTT
J gene: TRBJ2-2; V gene: TRBV11-3; D gene: TRBD1; clone size: -; CDR3 protein: CASSDTGVGELFF; CDR3 DNA: TGTGCCAGCAGCGACACAGGGGTCGGGGAGCTGTTTTTT
J gene: TRBJ1-1; V gene: TRBV20-1; D gene: -; clone size: -; CDR3 protein: CSARTGMNTEAFF; CDR3 DNA: TGCAGTGCTAGGACCGGGATGAACACTGAAGCTTTCTTT
J gene: TRBJ2-1; V gene: TRBV24-1; D gene: TRBD2; clone size: once; CDR3 protein: CATSDLGTSGNEQFF; CDR3 DNA: TGTGCCACCAGTGATTTGGGGACTAGCGGAAATGAGCAGTTCTTC
J gene: TRBJ2-7; V gene: TRBV24-1; D gene: -; clone size: -; CDR3 protein: CATNGMRGYFSPHEQYF; CDR3 DNA: TGTGCCACCAACGGGATGCGAGGGTACTTTAGTCCACACGAGCAGTACTTC
J gene: TRBJ2-7; V gene: TRBV20-1; D gene: TRBD1; clone size: many; CDR3 protein: CSARATGGTVYEQYF; CDR3 DNA: TGCAGTGCTAGGGCCACAGGGGGTACCGTCTACGAGCAGTACTTC
J gene: TRBJ1-4; V gene: TRBV29-1; D gene: -; clone size: few; CDR3 protein: CSVEQEKLFF; CDR3 DNA: TGCAGCGTTGAACAGGAAAAACTGTTTTTT